Listed below are T cell receptor beta chains from one sample, sequenced in a study of PD-1 blockade in classical Hodgkin lymphoma. Profiling relied on immunoSEQ multiplex PCR, and the TCRdb table lists in-frame clones only, not all of them. The repertoire has around 31,000 clones, 80% to 90% of them found once; the top ten carry over 0.8%. Sequenced material: CD4+ T cells from blood, taken before the fourth cycle of nivolumab. These receptors were taken from a human donor with classical Hodgkin lymphoma. Each CDR3 is given with its conserved first and last residue. Each record gives: clone size, V gene, J gene, D gene, CDR3 DNA, CDR3 protein. A D gene is named only where the DNA matches it firmly. Where a row states a size, it is once, few, many or the class of an expanded clone; other rows omit it.

once	TRBV18	TRBJ1-5	-	TGTGCCAGCTCACCGAATCATTTCGATCAGCCCCAGCATTTT	CASSPNHFDQPQHF
once	TRBV20-1	TRBJ2-7	-	TGCAGTGCTAGAGAGACCTACGAGCAGTACTTC	CSARETYEQYF
few	TRBV4-1	TRBJ2-1	TRBD2	TGCGCCAGCAGCCCCTTGGGACTAGTAATCTCGAATGAGCAGTTCTTC	CASSPLGLVISNEQFF
-	TRBV19	TRBJ2-5	TRBD2	TGTGCCAGTAGTATTACGGGGGGACAAGAGACCCAGTACTTC	CASSITGGQETQYF
-	TRBV19	TRBJ1-5	-	TGTGCCAGTAGTCAGACAGGACTTAGCAATCAGCCCCAGCATTTT	CASSQTGLSNQPQHF
-	TRBV21-1	TRBJ1-3	-	TGTGCCAGCAGCAAAGGTGCAGGGGGAAACACCATATATTTT	CASSKGAGGNTIYF
-	TRBV29-1	TRBJ2-7	-	TGCAGCGGCACAACGGGGTCAACCTACGAGCAGTACTTC	CSGTTGSTYEQYF
few	TRBV25-1	TRBJ1-6	TRBD1	TGTGCCAGCAGTGATCCCGACAGGGGAGGCAATTCACCCCTCCACTTT	CASSDPDRGGNSPLHF
once	TRBV27	TRBJ1-1	-	TGTGCCAGCAGTTTCCTCTGGTCAGGAGCTGAAGCTTTCTTT	CASSFLWSGAEAFF
-	TRBV2	TRBJ2-4	TRBD2	TGTGCCAGCAGTGTCTTCGGCGGGGGGGCGCCAAACATTCAGTACTTC	CASSVFGGGAPNIQYF
-	TRBV5-1	TRBJ2-5	TRBD2	TGCGCCAGCAGCCCCGTACTAGCGGGGGGGCTGGAGACCCAGTACTTC	CASSPVLAGGLETQYF
once	TRBV29-1	TRBJ1-2	-	TGCAGCGTTGGTCTCCCCAACTATGGCTACACCTTC	CSVGLPNYGYTF
-	TRBV5-1	TRBJ2-5	-	TGCGCCAGCAGCCAGGGGCTAGCGGAGTACCAAGAGACCCAGTACTTC	CASSQGLAEYQETQYF
-	TRBV6-5	TRBJ2-7	TRBD2	TGTGCCAGCAGTTACCCGGTTGGCGGGAGAAACGAGCAGTACTTC	CASSYPVGGRNEQYF
-	TRBV7-8	TRBJ2-1	-	TGTGCCAGCAGCTTGGGGGGTCTGATGGATGAGCAGTTCTTC	CASSLGGLMDEQFF
-	TRBV11-2	TRBJ2-2	-	TGTGCCAGCAGCTTATCCCGCGGGGCGAGGAACACCGGGGAGCTGTTTTTT	CASSLSRGARNTGELFF
few	TRBV20-1	TRBJ1-6	-	TGCAGTGCTCCTCATAATTCACCCCTCCACTTT	CSAPHNSPLHF
-	TRBV27	TRBJ2-5	-	TGTGCCAGCAGTTTATCCCGGAAGGGTGAGACCCAGTACTTC	CASSLSRKGETQYF
few	TRBV18	TRBJ1-4	-	TGTGCCAGCTCAACGGGGGAAGGAAAACTGTTTTTT	CASSTGEGKLFF
-	TRBV30	TRBJ1-3	TRBD1	TGTGCCTGGACAGGGGGGACTGGAAACACCATATATTTT	CAWTGGTGNTIYF
-	TRBV7-8	TRBJ1-1	-	TGTGCCAGCAGCTTAGCGGGGGGGGCGGTTACTGAAGCTTTCTTT	CASSLAGGAVTEAFF
-	TRBV5-4	TRBJ1-4	-	TGTGCCAGCAGCCAAACTAAACAAGGGAAACTGTTTTTT	CASSQTKQGKLFF
-	TRBV18	TRBJ1-2	-	TGTGCCAGCGGACTCAGGGATCCAAGGTCCTATGGCTACACCTTC	CASGLRDPRSYGYTF
-	TRBV27	TRBJ1-4	-	TGTGCCAGCAGTTTAGGGGGACTCACAACTAATGAAAAACTGTTTTTT	CASSLGGLTTNEKLFF
-	TRBV6-1	TRBJ1-2	-	TGTGCCAGCAGTGAAGATGGGGGACTTAACTATGGCTACACCTTC	CASSEDGGLNYGYTF
-	TRBV19	TRBJ1-1	-	TGTGCCAGTAGTATAGATCGGGACGGCACTGAAGCTTTCTTT	CASSIDRDGTEAFF
-	TRBV5-1	TRBJ2-6	-	TGCGCCAGCAGCTTGGGCGGGGTCCGCTCTGGGGCCAACGTCCTGACTTTC	CASSLGGVRSGANVLTF
-	TRBV12-5	TRBJ1-2	TRBD1	TGTGCTAGCTCGAAGGGGGGACAGGGTTTTAACTATGGCTACACCTTC	CASSKGGQGFNYGYTF
once	TRBV9	TRBJ1-3	-	TGTGCCAGCAGCGTAGAGGCGGGAAACACCATATATTTT	CASSVEAGNTIYF
-	TRBV7-9	TRBJ1-1	-	TGTGCCAGCAGCCATCGTGGCCCCACTGAAGCTTTCTTT	CASSHRGPTEAFF
-	TRBV11-2	TRBJ2-4	-	TGTGCCAGCAGCTTAGTCGGTGGGGCCGGGGACATTCAGTACTTC	CASSLVGGAGDIQYF
once	TRBV29-1	TRBJ1-1	-	TGCAGCGTACGATCTGGGAACACTGAAGCTTTCTTT	CSVRSGNTEAFF
-	TRBV30	TRBJ2-7	-	TGTGCCTGGCATACCTTATCCGGGCTCCCTCCCTACGAGCAGTACTTC	CAWHTLSGLPPYEQYF
once	TRBV9	TRBJ2-3	-	TGTGCCAGCAGCGTAGCGGGGCGGGATACGCAGTATTTT	CASSVAGRDTQYF
-	TRBV28	TRBJ1-1	-	TGTGCCAGCATCCCGGGACGATGGACTGAAGCTTTCTTT	CASIPGRWTEAFF
few	TRBV2	TRBJ1-2	-	TGTGCCAGCAGTGAAGGACAGACAAACTATGGCTACACCTTC	CASSEGQTNYGYTF
-	TRBV9	TRBJ1-2	-	TGTGCCAGCAGCGCGGACTCCGCTAACTATGGCTACACCTTC	CASSADSANYGYTF
-	TRBV6-1	TRBJ2-5	-	TGTGCCAGCAGTGAAGCCAGGGGGGGCCATGAGACCCAGTACTTC	CASSEARGGHETQYF
-	TRBV10-3	TRBJ2-1	-	TGTGCCATCAGAGATCAGGGGAATGAGCAGTTCTTC	CAIRDQGNEQFF
-	TRBV5-6	TRBJ1-1	-	TGTGCCAGCAGCTTGTTGGGGAGGAACACTGAAGCTTTCTTT	CASSLLGRNTEAFF
-	TRBV7-2	TRBJ2-7	-	TGTGCCAGCAGCTTAGCTCGCCGGCCCTACGAGCAGTACTTC	CASSLARRPYEQYF
-	TRBV19	TRBJ2-6	-	TGTGCCAGTAGTACCAGGGCGGGCTCTGGGGCCAACGTCCTGACTTTC	CASSTRAGSGANVLTF
few	TRBV30	TRBJ1-1	TRBD1	TGTGCCTGGAGGGCAGGGGGCTGGGAAGCTGAAGCTTTCTTT	CAWRAGGWEAEAFF
-	TRBV5-1	TRBJ2-6	-	TGCGCCAGCAGCTTGACCAGCTCTGGGGCCAACGTCCTGACTTTC	CASSLTSSGANVLTF
-	TRBV10-3	TRBJ1-3	-	TGTGCCACCGACAGCCAGTCTGGAAACACCATATATTTT	CATDSQSGNTIYF
-	TRBV7-6	TRBJ2-7	TRBD1	TGTGCCAGCAGCTTACTAATCCGGGACAGGGGCAACGAGCAGTACTTC	CASSLLIRDRGNEQYF
-	TRBV29-1	TRBJ1-2	-	TGCAGCGTTCAGTTTGGGGGGGGATATGGCTACACCTTC	CSVQFGGGYGYTF
-	TRBV4-1	TRBJ1-4	-	TGCGCCAGCAGCCAGGGCACCTCAACTAATGAAAAACTGTTTTTT	CASSQGTSTNEKLFF
once	TRBV5-4	TRBJ2-7	TRBD1	TGTGCCAGCAGCATAGACAGGGTTTCCTACGAGCAGTACTTC	CASSIDRVSYEQYF
-	TRBV11-3	TRBJ2-5	-	TGTGCCAGCAGCACCGGGTTGCGGGGTGGAGAGACCCAGTACTTC	CASSTGLRGGETQYF
-	TRBV6-6	TRBJ1-4	-	TGTGCCAGCGGGCGCTTTGCAACTAATGAAAAACTGTTTTTT	CASGRFATNEKLFF
-	TRBV7-2	TRBJ2-2	-	TGTGCCAGCAGCTACTCCGGGGAGCTGTTTTTT	CASSYSGELFF
once	TRBV18	TRBJ2-7	TRBD1	TGTGCCAGCTCACCAGGGACAGGGGACTACGAGCAGTACTTC	CASSPGTGDYEQYF